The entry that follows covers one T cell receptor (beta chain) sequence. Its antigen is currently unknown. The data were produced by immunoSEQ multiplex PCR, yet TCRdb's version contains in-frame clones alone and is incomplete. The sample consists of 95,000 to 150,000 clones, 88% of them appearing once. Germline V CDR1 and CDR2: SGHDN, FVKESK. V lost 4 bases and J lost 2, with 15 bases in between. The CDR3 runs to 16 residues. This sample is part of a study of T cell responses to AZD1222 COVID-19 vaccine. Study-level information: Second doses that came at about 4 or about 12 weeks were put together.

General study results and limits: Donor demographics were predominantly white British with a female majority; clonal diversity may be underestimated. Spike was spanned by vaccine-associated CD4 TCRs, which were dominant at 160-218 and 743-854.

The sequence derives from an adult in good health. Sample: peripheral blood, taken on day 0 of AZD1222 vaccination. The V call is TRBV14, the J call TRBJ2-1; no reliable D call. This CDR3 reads CASSRMGGAAYNEQFF. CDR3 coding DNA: TGTGCCAGCAGCCGAATGGGCGGAGCCGCCTACAATGAGCAGTTCTTC. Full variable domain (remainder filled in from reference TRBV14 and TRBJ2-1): EAGVTQFPSHSVIEKGQTVTLRCDPISGHDNLYWYRRVMGKEIKFLLHFVKESKQDESGMPNNRFLAERTGGTYSTLKVQPAELEDSGVYFCASSRMGGAAYNEQFFGPGTRLTVL.